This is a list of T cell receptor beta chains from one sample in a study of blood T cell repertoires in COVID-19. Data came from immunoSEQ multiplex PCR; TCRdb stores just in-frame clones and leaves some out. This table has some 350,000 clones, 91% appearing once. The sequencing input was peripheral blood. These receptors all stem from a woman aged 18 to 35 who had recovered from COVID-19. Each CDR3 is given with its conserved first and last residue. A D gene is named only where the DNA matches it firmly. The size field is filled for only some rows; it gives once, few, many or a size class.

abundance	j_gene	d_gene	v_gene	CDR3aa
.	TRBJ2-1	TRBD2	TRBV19	CASSISGPPANEQFF
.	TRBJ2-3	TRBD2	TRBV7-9	CASSPGTSGRFGTTDTQYF
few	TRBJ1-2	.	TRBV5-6	CASSPQEGGYTF
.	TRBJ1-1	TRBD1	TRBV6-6	CASSRRTTGIRGNTEAFF
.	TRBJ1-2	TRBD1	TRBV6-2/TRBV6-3	CASSYAQGVSYGYTF
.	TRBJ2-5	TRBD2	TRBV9	CASSASAGGPGETQYF
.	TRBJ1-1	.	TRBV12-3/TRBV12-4	CASSFEGNTEAFF
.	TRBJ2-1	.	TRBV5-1	CASSWARSSYNEQFF
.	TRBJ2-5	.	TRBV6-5	CASSGGSYGETQYF
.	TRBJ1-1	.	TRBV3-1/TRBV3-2	CASSQGRGNTEAFF
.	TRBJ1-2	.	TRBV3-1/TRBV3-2	CASSQGLRHGYGYTF
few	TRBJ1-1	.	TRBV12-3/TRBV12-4	CASSWNTEAFF
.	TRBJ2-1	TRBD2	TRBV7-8	CASSLVSGVAGGNEQFF
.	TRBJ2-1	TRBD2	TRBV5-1	CASSLGSSGSGNEQFF
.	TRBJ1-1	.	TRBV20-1	CSASGRAFRNTEAFF
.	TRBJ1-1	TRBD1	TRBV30	CAWMIRDRLNTEAFF
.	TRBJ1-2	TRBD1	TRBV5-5	CASSTLQGPYGYTF
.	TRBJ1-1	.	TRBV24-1	CATSDPTSYEAFF
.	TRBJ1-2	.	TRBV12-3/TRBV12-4	CASSFPPRDGYTF
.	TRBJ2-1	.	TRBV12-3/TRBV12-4	CASRWSLIF
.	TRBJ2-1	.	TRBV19	CASTVGGRTYNEQFF
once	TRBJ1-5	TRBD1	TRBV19	CASTSKAAGTGFQPQHF
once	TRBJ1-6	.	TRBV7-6	CASSLARTAYNSPLHF
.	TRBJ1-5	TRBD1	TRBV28	CASTEDYGGTGLSNQPQHF
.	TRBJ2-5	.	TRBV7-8	CASSLDVGGRFQETQYF
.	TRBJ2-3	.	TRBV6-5	CASREWGADTQYF
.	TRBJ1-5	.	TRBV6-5	CASSREGVQPQHF
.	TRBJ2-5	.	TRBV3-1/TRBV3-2	CASSQVTRDKQETQYF
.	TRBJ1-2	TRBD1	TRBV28	CASRLTGGDGYTF
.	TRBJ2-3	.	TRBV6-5	CASIESAGEQYF
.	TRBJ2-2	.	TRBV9	CASSVRGTGELFF
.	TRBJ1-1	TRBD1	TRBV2	CASSGDRAGNTEAFF
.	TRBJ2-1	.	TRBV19	CASSIRAPGYNEQFF
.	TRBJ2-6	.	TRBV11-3	CASSSRRGGANVLTF
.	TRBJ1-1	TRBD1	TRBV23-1	CASSHLDRGRGNTEAFF
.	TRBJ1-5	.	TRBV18	CASSPLRQINQPQHF